This entry is about one TCR beta chain. Its antigen remains unidentified. This record comes from a study of T-cell memory formation after mild COVID-19. For the study at large: TCR clusters showed largely donor specificity.

Study-wide results and caveats: Clones that contracted from day 15 to 85 were balanced CD4/CD8, while later expanders leaned CD4+. A second wave of clones peaked on day 37, and their SARS-CoV-2 specificity went unconfirmed.

Germline V gene data show CDR1 as MDHEN and CDR2 as SYDVKM. The V gene lost 5 bases and the J gene lost 4 bases, with 5 bases spanning the gap. This CDR3 region has 12 residues. 5'RACE with constant-segment primers built TCRalpha and TCRbeta cDNA libraries with UMIs. Via MiXCR, TCRdb re-called the 5' RACE reads, giving one row per CDR3 protein. The sample lists 350,000 to 450,000 distinct CDR3 sequences, around 27% seen once, with roughly 14% in the top ten. Sequenced material: PBMCs or a T cell subset sorted from them (not recorded which). The V and J genes are TRBV28 and TRBJ1-4, with D unresolved. The clonotype originates from an adult woman who had mild COVID-19 (a few samples of this study predate the infection). Cell type and time point are not known. CDR3 nucleotide sequence: TGTGCCAGCAGTCCGCTTAATGAAAAACTGTTTTTT. It specifies CASSPLNEKLFF.